Described below is a single T cell receptor (beta chain) sequence and its context. The antigen remains undetermined. The data originate from a study of neoadjuvant nivolumab and ipilimumab in lung cancer. About the study: The combination arm added day-1 ipilimumab 1 mg/kg to nivolumab 3 mg/kg on days 1, 15, 29. The study, taken as a whole, reports: Blood richness before therapy tracked richness in tumors resected after neoadjuvant therapy. Only a single major-pathologic-response sample was available for clonality analysis. Only two of four nivolumab-treated tumors gained richness and clonality by surgery.

Germline values: CDR1 SGHVS, CDR2 FQNEAQ. The length of the CDR3 is 15 residues. Trimming at V came to 4 bases and at J to 8 bases, leaving 10 bases not matched to a gene. Assay: immunoSEQ multiplex PCR; the TCRdb copy retains only in-frame clones and omits some. The sample holds some 10,000 clones; roughly 77% are singletons and the top ten take about 3.4%. The chain carries TRBV7-8 and TRBJ1-2; TRBD1 matches at 10 bases. Source: tumor tissue, taken after neoadjuvant nivolumab, alone or with ipilimumab, at or shortly before surgery. The source is an adult with non-small cell lung cancer. Here the CDR3 reads CASSSRDRGHGGYTF. CDR3 DNA sequence: TGTGCCAGCAGCTCGCGAGACAGGGGGCATGGGGGCTACACCTTC.